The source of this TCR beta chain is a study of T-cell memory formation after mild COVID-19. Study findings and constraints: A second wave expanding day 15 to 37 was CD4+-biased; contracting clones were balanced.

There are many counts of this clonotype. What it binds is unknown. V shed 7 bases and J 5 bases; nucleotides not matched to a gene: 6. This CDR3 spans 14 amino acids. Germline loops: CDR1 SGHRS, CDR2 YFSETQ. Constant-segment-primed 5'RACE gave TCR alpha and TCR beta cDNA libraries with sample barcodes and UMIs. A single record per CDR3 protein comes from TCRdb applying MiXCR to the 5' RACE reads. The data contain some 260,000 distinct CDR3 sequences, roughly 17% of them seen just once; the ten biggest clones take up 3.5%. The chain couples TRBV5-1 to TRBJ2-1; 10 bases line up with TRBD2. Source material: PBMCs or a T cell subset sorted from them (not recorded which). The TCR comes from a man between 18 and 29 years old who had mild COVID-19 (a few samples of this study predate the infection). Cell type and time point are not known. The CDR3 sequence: CASGSGGTNNEQFF. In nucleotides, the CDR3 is TGCGCCAGCGGTAGCGGGGGGACAAACAATGAGCAGTTCTTC.